This note documents a single TCR beta chain sequence. This specimen comes from a study of blood T cell repertoires in COVID-19. The data were produced by immunoSEQ multiplex PCR, yet TCRdb's version contains in-frame clones alone and is incomplete. The table records over 100,000 clones, more than 75% of them present only once. Material for sequencing was peripheral blood. The source is a man between 40 and 49 years old with acute or convalescent COVID-19.

The CDR3 loop is CASSPDRIYEQYF. The CDR3 DNA is TGTGCCAGCTCCCCGGACAGGATCTACGAGCAGTACTTC. V usage is TRBV18 and J usage is TRBJ2-7, with 7 bases that match TRBD1. J gave up 3 bases and V 6 bases, and 5 bases lay outside the gene matches. CDR1 KGHSH and CDR2 LQKENI come from the germline V gene. This CDR3 comprises 13 residues. The complete variable domain, with remaining parts taken from reference TRBV18 and TRBJ2-7, reads NAGVMQNPRHLVRRRGQEARLRCSPMKGHSHVYWYRQLPEEGLKFMVYLQKENIIDESGMPKERFSAEFPKEGPSILRIQQVVRGDSAAYFCASSPDRIYEQYFGPGTRLTVT.